Following are 9 T cell receptor beta chains from one sample sequenced in a study of T cells after yellow fever vaccination. One entry per CDR3 protein, called by TCRdb with MiXCR from the 5' RACE reads. The sample carries 250,000 or so distinct CDR3 sequences, 6.9% recorded once. The starting material was CD4+ T cells sorted from PBMCs, obtained 15 days after the yellow fever booster vaccination. These receptors originate from a man younger than 45 who received the YFV17D yellow fever vaccine.

This clonotype was picked up many times. This chain connects TRBV4-3 to TRBJ2-1; 9 bases fit TRBD1. Trimming took 4 bases from V and 6 from J; bases not matched to a gene: 13. The germline CDR1 and CDR2 sequences are LGHNA and YSLEER. There are 17 residues in the CDR3. The CDR3, as DNA: TGCGCCAGCAGCCTAACCCGGACAGGGGTTATCGGCAATGAGCAGTTCTTC. Protein: CASSLTRTGVIGNEQFF.

The V call is TRBV29-1, the J call TRBJ2-7; D is possibly TRBD2 (6 bases). The germline gives CDR1 SQVTM, CDR2 ANQGSEA. The CDR3 totals 13 residues. The V gene lost 6 bases and the J gene lost 6 bases, with 18 bases spanning the gap. The CDR3 bases are TGCAGCGTGGAGGGGCCCAGTACATCCGAGCAGTACTTC. Its translation is CSVEGPSTSEQYF.

This clonotype was recorded at least ten times. The chain uses TRBV5-5 and TRBJ2-5, with 8 bases that match TRBD2. The CDR3 has 16 residues. After removal of 4 bases from V and 2 bases from J, the junction contained 10 bases not matched to a gene. Germline lookup yields CDR1 SGHKS and CDR2 YYEKEE (reference sequence). The CDR3 is CASSPLRGGWQETQYF. CDR3 DNA sequence: TGTGCCAGCAGCCCCCTTCGGGGGGGATGGCAAGAGACCCAGTACTTC.

The chain recombines TRBV7-2 with TRBJ1-2, with 8 bases lining up with TRBD1. The CDR3 is made up of 14 amino acids. Germline V gives CDR1 SGHTA, CDR2 FQGNSA. J lost 2 bases, V lost 7 bases, and 6 bases had no gene match. The CDR3 nucleotides are TGTGCCAGCATCGGACAGGGAAAAAACTATGGCTACACCTTC. Its protein product is CASIGQGKNYGYTF. The full variable domain, completed using reference TRBV7-2 and TRBJ1-2, is GAGVSQSPSNKVTEKGKDVELRCDPISGHTALYWYRQSLGQGLEFLIYFQGNSAPDKSGLPSDRFSAERTGGSVSTLTIQRTQQEDSAVYLCASIGQGKNYGYTFGSGTRLTVV.

This clonotype appeared many times. The junction departs from germline at one end; a sequencing error may be responsible. The CDR3 nucleotides read TGCAGTGCTAGAGATGGGGGACTAGCGAATACCGGGGAGCTGTTTTTT. It codes for CSARDGGLANTGELFF. The chain recombines TRBV20-1 with TRBJ2-2, with TRBD2 matching 10 bases. The CDR3 covers 16 residues. The germline gives CDR1 DFQATT, CDR2 SNEGSKA (reference sequence).

This clonotype was detected only a few times. The chain joins TRBV5-6 to TRBJ2-7; 8 nucleotides line up with TRBD2. Germline V gene lookup returns CDR1 SGHDT and CDR2 YYEEEE. This CDR3 spans 15 amino acids. With V trimmed by 4 bases and J by 6 bases, 12 bases remained unmatched. The CDR3 reads CASSRGGFGVGEQYF. CDR3 nucleotide sequence: TGTGCCAGCAGCCGGGGGGGGTTTGGGGTAGGCGAGCAGTACTTC.

The sample holds many counts of this clonotype. The V call is TRBV2, the J call TRBJ2-4; 8 bases fit TRBD1. Trimming removed 7 bases from V and 7 bases from J; junction bases left unmatched: 12. Germline lookup yields CDR1 SNHLY and CDR2 FYNNEI. The CDR3 is 15 residues long. The CDR3 region is CASKRQGSWGNIQYF. The CDR3 coding sequence is TGTGCCAGCAAGAGACAGGGGAGCTGGGGGAACATTCAGTACTTC.

This clonotype was seen only a few times. The chain carries TRBV5-1 and TRBJ2-7; possible D gene TRBD1, 6 bases. The germline V and J ends were trimmed by 2 bases and 7 bases, with 13 bases remaining between them. The CDR3 spans 13 residues. Per germline, CDR1 SGHRS and CDR2 YFSETQ. Here the CDR3 DNA reads TGCGCCAGCAGCTTCAGACAGGACTTGGAGCAGTACTTC. Residues: CASSFRQDLEQYF.

This clonotype appeared many times. The rearrangement uses TRBV6-2 or TRBV6-3 and TRBJ1-1; 11 positions agree with TRBD1. This CDR3 spans 15 amino acids. Germline CDR1 is MNHEY and CDR2 is SVGEGT. Losses at the gene ends were 7 bases for V and 11 bases for J; bases not matched to a gene: 15. For the CDR3, the DNA is TGTGCCAGCACGGGACAGGGGGTCCAGAGTGTCCGGGCTTTCTTT. It encodes CASTGQGVQSVRAFF.